This entry lists 15 T cell receptor beta chains sequenced from one sample in a study of T cell responses to AZD1222 COVID-19 vaccine. Sequencing was performed with immunoSEQ multiplex PCR; in TCRdb, only in-frame clones are kept and a portion is missing. The sample contains about 200,000 clones, about 92% of which appear only once. The material sequenced was peripheral blood, taken 28 days after the second dose of the MenACWY control vaccine. The source is an adult who received the MenACWY meningococcal vaccine as a control.

The chain carries TRBV5-1 and TRBJ2-7; TRBD2 matches 7 bases. The V gene's germline CDR1 is SGHRS and CDR2 YFSETQ. V lost 0 bases to trimming and J lost 2 bases; unmatched junction nucleotides: 5. CDR3 length: 15 residues. The CDR3 protein is CASSLGGLSPYEQYF. CDR3 DNA sequence: TGCGCCAGCAGCTTGGGGGGACTATCCCCCTACGAGCAGTACTTC.

The chain is built from TRBV7-6 and TRBJ2-7, with no clear D. CDR3 length: 15 residues. The V end lost 1 base, the J end lost 5 bases, and 15 bases lay between the germline ends. Looked up from germline, CDR1 is SGHVS and CDR2 is FNYEAQ. The CDR3 DNA is TGTGCCAGCAGCTTAGATCCCCGTTCCGGCCACGAGCAGTACTTC. Protein: CASSLDPRSGHEQYF.

The chain has TRBV18 and TRBJ2-7, with TRBD1 matching over 8 bases. This CDR3 is built from 13 residues. Losses at the gene ends were 5 bases for V and 2 bases for J; bases not matched to a gene: 2. Germline-derived CDR1 and CDR2 are KGHSH and LQKENI. The CDR3 loop is CASSRQGTYEQYF. The CDR3 coding sequence is TGTGCCAGCTCAAGACAGGGGACCTACGAGCAGTACTTC.

This clone came up once. The chain couples TRBV14 to TRBJ1-1; 9 nucleotides agree with TRBD1. In germline, CDR1 is SGHDN, CDR2 FVKESK. The CDR3 loop spans 12 amino acids. Trimming took 1 base from V and 12 from J; bases not matched to a gene: 3. The CDR3 sequence is CASSQGDRVPFF. In DNA, the CDR3 is TGTGCCAGCAGCCAAGGGGACAGGGTTCCTTTCTTT.

The genes are TRBV5-1 and TRBJ2-7; no firm D call. CDR1 and CDR2 (germline): SGHRS, YFSETQ. The CDR3 is 12 amino acids. Trimming shortened V by 0 bases and J by 6 bases, and 7 bases separated the two germline ends. The CDR3 DNA is TGCGCCAGCAGCTTGGCGGGCCCCGAGCAGTACTTC. Translating it yields CASSLAGPEQYF.

The chain joins TRBV25-1 to TRBJ1-3; no clear D gene. V was shortened by 4 bases and J by 4 bases, with 8 bases between the two germline ends. Germline V gene lookup returns CDR1 MGHDK and CDR2 SYGVNS. The CDR3 runs to 13 residues. CDR3 bases: TGTGCCAGCAGTGGACGAAACGGAAACACCATATATTTT. This sequence encodes CASSGRNGNTIYF.

This clone was detected once. The J gene is TRBJ1-1, the V gene TRBV19, with no clear D. V was shortened by 6 bases and J by 3 bases, with 11 bases between the two germline ends. Germline V gene data show CDR1 as LNHDA and CDR2 as SQIVND (reference sequence). This CDR3 is built from 13 residues. The CDR3 nucleotides read TGTGCCAGTAGCCAATGGGCGTACACTGAAGCTTTCTTT. This translates into CASSQWAYTEAFF.

V and J are TRBV7-9 and TRBJ1-5; D uncertain. Trimming took 3 bases from V and 7 from J, leaving 13 bases between them. The CDR3 has 14 amino acids. The germline V gene has CDR1 SEHNR and CDR2 FQNEAQ (reference sequence). In DNA, the CDR3 is TGTGCCAGCAGCTTGGGGTCCCCGGGGCAGCCCCAGCATTTT. Its translation is CASSLGSPGQPQHF.

The chain recombines TRBV14 with TRBJ2-1, with TRBD2 matching over 12 bases. V was pared by 4 bases and J by 6 bases, with 7 bases of the junction left unmatched. Germline V CDR1 and CDR2: SGHDN, FVKESK. The CDR3 length is 16 residues. The CDR3 region has the DNA TGTGCCAGCAGCCGTACTACTAGCGGGAGGACCAATGAGCAGTTCTTC. Amino acid sequence: CASSRTTSGRTNEQFF.

The chain uses TRBV30 and TRBJ2-2, with D unclear. Trimming took off 5 bases at V and 2 bases at J, with 3 bases between the two ends. Looked up from germline, CDR1 is GTSNPN and CDR2 is SVGIG (reference sequence). The CDR3 has 11 residues. The CDR3 spells CAWYNTGELFF. The CDR3 DNA is TGTGCCTGGTATAACACCGGGGAGCTGTTTTTT.

The chain couples TRBV11-2 to TRBJ2-7, with D perhaps TRBD2 (5 bases). V was pared by 5 bases and J by 5 bases, with 16 bases between. CDR1 is SGHAT and CDR2 is FQNNGV in the germline V gene. This CDR3 region has 14 residues. CDR3 amino acids: CASSLALAGNEQYF. The CDR3 DNA reads as TGTGCCAGCAGCCTAGCATTGGCCGGTAACGAGCAGTACTTC.

As DNA, the CDR3 is TGTGCCAGCAGCTTAACCGGGCCATTTAATGAAAAACTGTTTTTT. Its translation: CASSLTGPFNEKLFF. The rearrangement joins TRBV5-6 to TRBJ1-4; no reliable D call. Trimming removed 2 bases from V and 4 bases from J, with 12 bases in between. This CDR3 is 15 amino acids long. The germline V gene has CDR1 SGHDT and CDR2 YYEEEE.

This clone was recorded a few times. This chain joins TRBV28 and TRBJ2-1; perhaps D is TRBD1 or TRBD2 (5 bases each). CDR3 length: 13 residues. V lost 3 bases and J 15 bases, leaving 18 bases between the germline ends. CDR1 is MDHEN, CDR2 SYDVKM, per germline. CDR3 bases: TGTGCCAGCAGTTTTCCGGCCGGGACGTCACCGTTCTTC. Encoded protein: CASSFPAGTSPFF.

The chain uses TRBV6-2 or TRBV6-3 and TRBJ2-1; unclear D gene. The V gene's germline CDR1 is MNHEY and CDR2 SVGEGT. The V end was cut by 2 bases, the J end by 0 bases, with 11 bases between. The CDR3 loop spans 16 amino acids. CDR3 in amino acids: CASSYGEEFSYNEQFF. The CDR3 nucleotides are TGTGCCAGCAGTTACGGGGAAGAATTCTCCTACAATGAGCAGTTCTTC.

The CDR3 here is CASSGRFKDSPLHF. Written as DNA, the CDR3 is TGTGCCAGCTCTGGGAGATTTAAGGATTCACCCCTCCACTTT. The chain combines TRBV27 with TRBJ1-6; D ambiguous. V was cut by 8 bases and J by 8 bases, with 16 bases left in between. This CDR3 has 14 amino acids. The germline gives CDR1 MNHEY, CDR2 SMNVEV (reference sequence).